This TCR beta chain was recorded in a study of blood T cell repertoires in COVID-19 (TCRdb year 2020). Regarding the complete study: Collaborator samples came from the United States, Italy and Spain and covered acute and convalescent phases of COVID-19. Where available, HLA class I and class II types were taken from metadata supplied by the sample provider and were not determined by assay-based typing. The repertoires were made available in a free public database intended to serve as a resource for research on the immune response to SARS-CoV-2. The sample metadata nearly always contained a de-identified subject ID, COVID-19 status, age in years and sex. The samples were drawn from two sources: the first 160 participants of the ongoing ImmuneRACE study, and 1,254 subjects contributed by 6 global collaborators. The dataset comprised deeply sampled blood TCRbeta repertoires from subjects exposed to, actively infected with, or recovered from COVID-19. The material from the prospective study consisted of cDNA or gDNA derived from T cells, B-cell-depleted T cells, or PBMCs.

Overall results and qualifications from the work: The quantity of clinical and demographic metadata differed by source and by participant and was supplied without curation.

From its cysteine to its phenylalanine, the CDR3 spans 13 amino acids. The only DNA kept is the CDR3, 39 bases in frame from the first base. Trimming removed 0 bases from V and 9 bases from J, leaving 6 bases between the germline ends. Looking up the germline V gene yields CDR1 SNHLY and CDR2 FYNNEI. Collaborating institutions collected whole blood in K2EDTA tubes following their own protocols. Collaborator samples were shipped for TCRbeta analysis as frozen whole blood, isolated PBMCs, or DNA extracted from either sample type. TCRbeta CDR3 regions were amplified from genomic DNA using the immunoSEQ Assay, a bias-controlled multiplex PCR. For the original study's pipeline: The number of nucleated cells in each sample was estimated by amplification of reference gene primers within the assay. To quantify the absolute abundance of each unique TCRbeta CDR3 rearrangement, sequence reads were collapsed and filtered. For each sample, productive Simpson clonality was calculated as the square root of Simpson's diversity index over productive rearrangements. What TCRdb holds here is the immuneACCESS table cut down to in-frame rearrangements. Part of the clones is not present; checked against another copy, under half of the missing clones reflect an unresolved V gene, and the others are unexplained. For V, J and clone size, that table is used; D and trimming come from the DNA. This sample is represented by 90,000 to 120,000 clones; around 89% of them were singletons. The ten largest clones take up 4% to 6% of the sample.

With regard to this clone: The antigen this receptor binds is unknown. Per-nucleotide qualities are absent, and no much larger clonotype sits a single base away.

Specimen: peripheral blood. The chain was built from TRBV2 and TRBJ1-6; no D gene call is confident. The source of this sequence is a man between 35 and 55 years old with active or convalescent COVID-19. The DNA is TGTGCCAGCAGTGAAGCGCTCGGTTCACCCCTCCACTTT. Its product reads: CASSEALGSPLHF.